The 26 T cell receptor beta chains reported below all come from one sample, sequenced in a study of blood T cell repertoires in COVID-19. Sequenced by immunoSEQ multiplex PCR; TCRdb stores in-frame clones only, minus some. Here the sample spans 250,000 to 350,000 clones, 80% to 90% being singletons. The sample consisted of peripheral blood. These receptors were collected from a man aged 30 to 45 with acute or convalescent COVID-19.

This clone has a handful of counts. The rearrangement links TRBV21-1 to TRBJ2-7; TRBD1 reflects the table's D call only, with no check against the DNA. TRBV21-1 is flagged as a pseudogene. There are 15 residues in the CDR3. CDR3 nucleotides: TGTGCCAGCAGCGCCCGACAGGCCCGGGCTCGCGAGCAGTACTTC. Its translation: CASSARQARAREQYF.

The chain employs TRBV27 and TRBJ2-7; 8 bases fit TRBD2. The CDR3 has 12 residues. Germline V gene lookup returns CDR1 MNHEY and CDR2 SMNVEV (reference sequence). In nucleotides, the CDR3 is TGTGCTTCGGGAGGGCCCTCCTACGAGCAGTACTTC. This codes for CASGGPSYEQYF.

CDR3 protein: CASTRGSGADTGELFF. DNA for the CDR3: TGTGCCAGCACTAGGGGTAGCGGGGCCGACACCGGGGAGCTGTTTTTT. This chain connects TRBV7-2 to TRBJ2-2, with TRBD2 identical over 8 bases. The ends lost 7 bases at V and 3 bases at J; junction bases unmatched: 10. Per germline, CDR1 SGHTA and CDR2 FQGNSA. This CDR3 comprises 16 residues.

V usage is TRBV5-1 and J usage is TRBJ2-1, with 11 nucleotides matching TRBD1. V shed 4 bases, J shed 2 bases, and the junction held 2 bases outside the gene matches. The CDR3 runs to 15 residues. The germline V gene encodes CDR1 SGHRS and CDR2 YFSETQ. As DNA, the CDR3 is TGCGCCAGCAGCGGGGGACAGGGGGCCTACAATGAGCAGTTCTTC. Translation: CASSGGQGAYNEQFF.

This clone was recorded a few times. This chain links TRBV30 with TRBJ2-3, with TRBD2 matching over 11 bases. CDR3 size: 15 residues. The junction had 5 bases not matched to a gene; V was cut back by 2 bases and J by 4 bases. Germline values: CDR1 GTSNPN, CDR2 SVGIG (reference sequence). CDR3 amino acids: CAWSLLAGGPDTQYF. The CDR3 DNA reads as TGTGCCTGGAGTCTGCTAGCGGGGGGACCAGATACGCAGTATTTT.

This CDR3 reads CASRPGLVAASTDTQYF. CDR3 in DNA: TGCGCCAGCAGGCCGGGTCTTGTAGCGGCATCTACAGATACGCAGTATTTT. The V gene is TRBV5-1, the J gene TRBJ2-3; D is possibly TRBD2 (6 bases). Germline values: CDR1 SGHRS, CDR2 YFSETQ. The V end lost 5 bases, the J end lost 3 bases, and 22 bases lay between the germline ends. This CDR3 spans 17 amino acids.

This chain links TRBV27 with TRBJ1-1; tentatively, D is TRBD1 (6 bases). Germline V gene sequence: CDR1 MNHEY, CDR2 SMNVEV (reference sequence). This CDR3 spans 15 amino acids. Trimming stripped 5 bases from V and 0 bases from J, with 13 bases between. Here the CDR3 DNA reads TGTGCCAGCAGTCGAGTCGGACAGATGAACACTGAAGCTTTCTTT. Translation gives CASSRVGQMNTEAFF.

The DNA for the CDR3 is TGTGCCAGTAGTAGTAGGGAGGGCGAGACCCAGTACTTC. Its protein product is CASSSREGETQYF. V and J are TRBV19 and TRBJ2-5; 7 positions agree with TRBD2. This CDR3 has 13 residues. V lost 4 bases, J lost 5 bases, and 4 bases stayed unmatched. Germline CDR1 LNHDA, CDR2 SQIVND (reference sequence).

V and J are TRBV2 and TRBJ2-5; 7 positions match TRBD2. The germline CDR1 and CDR2 sequences are SNHLY and FYNNEI. The CDR3 has 15 residues. The ends lost 6 bases at V and 5 bases at J; junction bases unmatched: 12. The CDR3 DNA reads TGTGCCAGCAGAATGGGGGAGGGCCTTTCGGAGACCCAGTACTTC. This sequence encodes CASRMGEGLSETQYF.

The CDR3 DNA reads TGTGCCAGCAGCTTGGGACAGCCAAAGATAAACTATGGCTACACCTTC. Its translation: CASSLGQPKINYGYTF. This chain joins TRBV7-8 and TRBJ1-2; 7 bases align to TRBD1. Germline V gene lookup returns CDR1 SGHVS and CDR2 FQNEAQ. This CDR3 region has 16 residues. The trim removed 3 bases at V and 2 bases at J, leaving 9 bases unmatched. Filled out from reference TRBV7-8 and TRBJ1-2, the complete variable domain reads GAGVSQSPRYKVAKRGQDVALRCDPISGHVSLFWYQQALGQGPEFLTYFQNEAQLDKSGLPSDRFFAERPEGSVSTLKIQRTQQEDSAVYLCASSLGQPKINYGYTFGSGTRLTVV.

A single count supports this clone. The chain combines TRBV2 with TRBJ2-3, with 7 positions matching TRBD2. The CDR3 has 13 amino acids. Trimming took 11 bases from V and 4 from J; bases not matched to a gene: 9. In germline, CDR1 is SNHLY, CDR2 FYNNEI. DNA of the CDR3: TGTGCCCTCAAGCGGGAAGAAGCAGATACGCAGTATTTT. Its protein product is CALKREEADTQYF.

This clone came up a few times. The rearrangement links TRBV3-1 (or the pseudogene TRBV3-2) to TRBJ2-3, with 10 bases that match TRBD2. V was clipped by 6 bases and J by 6 bases; unmatched bases: 9. CDR1 and CDR2 (germline): LGHDT, YNNKEL (reference sequence). The CDR3 is 15 residues long. CDR3 protein: CASSHTSGISDTQYF. The CDR3 nucleotides read TGTGCCAGCAGTCATACTAGCGGGATTTCGGATACGCAGTATTTT.

The V gene is TRBV30, the J gene TRBJ2-1, with D possibly being TRBD2 (5 bases). V was trimmed by 0 bases and J by 10 bases, leaving 10 bases between them. This CDR3 region has 12 residues. Germline V gives CDR1 GTSNPN, CDR2 SVGIG (reference sequence). CDR3 nucleotide sequence: TGTGCCTGGAGTGTAAACTGGGAGGAGCAGTTCTTC. It codes for CAWSVNWEEQFF.

This rearrangement joins TRBV29-1 to TRBJ1-1; no reliable D call. The germline gives CDR1 SQVTM, CDR2 ANQGSEA. The V gene lost 4 bases and the J gene lost 1 base, with 10 bases spanning the gap. The CDR3 has 13 amino acids. Here the CDR3 DNA reads TGCAGCGTTGGCGACGGGTGGAACACTGAAGCTTTCTTT. Protein: CSVGDGWNTEAFF.

The V and J genes are TRBV6-2 or TRBV6-3 and TRBJ2-1, with D uncertain. Trimming cost V 2 bases and J 4 bases, with 15 bases left between them. CDR1 and CDR2 (germline): MNHEY, SVGEGT. The CDR3 is 16 residues long. In DNA, the CDR3 is TGTGCCAGCAGTTACGGCAACAGCCGATTTTACAATGAGCAGTTCTTC. Amino acids: CASSYGNSRFYNEQFF.

This clone was recorded only once. The chain employs TRBV5-4 and TRBJ1-4; 8 bases match TRBD1. Germline loops: CDR1 SGHNT, CDR2 YYREEE (reference sequence). There are 14 residues in the CDR3. J was trimmed by 8 bases and V by 3 bases; bases with no gene match: 6. DNA for the CDR3: TGTGCCAGCAGCTCTGGACAGGGATTAGAAAAACTGTTTTTT. It yields the protein CASSSGQGLEKLFF.

The chain recombines TRBV30 with TRBJ1-2, with 8 bases fitting TRBD1. V was clipped by 4 bases and J by 4 bases; unmatched bases: 5. The CDR3 totals 13 residues. Germline assignment: CDR1 GTSNPN and CDR2 SVGIG (reference sequence). CDR3 residues: CAWTGGAGYGYTF. Written as DNA, the CDR3 is TGTGCCTGGACAGGGGGCGCAGGCTATGGCTACACCTTC.

The chain links TRBV6-6 to TRBJ2-3, with no clear D. V was cut by 7 bases and J by 5 bases, with 10 bases left in between. Germline values: CDR1 MNHNY, CDR2 SVGAGI (reference sequence). The CDR3 length is 12 residues. The DNA of the CDR3 is TGTGCCAGCACCCGACTGGGAGATACGCAGTATTTT. This encodes CASTRLGDTQYF.

The V and J genes are TRBV19 and TRBJ2-7, with a weak D call TRBD2 (6 bases). Germline CDR1 is LNHDA and CDR2 is SQIVND (reference sequence). This CDR3 spans 14 amino acids. V was shortened by 9 bases and J by 6 bases, with 21 bases between the two germline ends. The CDR3 nucleotides read TGTGCCAGCACCGGACTGGACGACGGGAGCGAGCAGTACTTC. Amino acids: CASTGLDDGSEQYF.

The rearrangement joins TRBV5-1 to TRBJ1-6; 8 nucleotides match TRBD1. This CDR3 region has 18 residues. Germline trimming cut 2 bases from V and 2 bases from J; bases unmatched to any gene: 9. Germline V gene sequence: CDR1 SGHRS, CDR2 YFSETQ. The CDR3, as DNA: TGCGCCAGCAGCTTTCGACAGGGGCAGGAAGCCTATAATTCACCCCTCCACTTT. Translating it yields CASSFRQGQEAYNSPLHF.

This clone was counted at least ten times. The chain couples TRBV5-1 to TRBJ2-2; TRBD2 matches 9 bases. CDR1 SGHRS and CDR2 YFSETQ come from the germline V gene. The CDR3 consists of 19 residues. Trimming took 4 bases from V and 0 from J; bases not matched to a gene: 13. The CDR3: CASSPWTSASRANTGELFF. The CDR3 bases are TGCGCCAGCAGCCCATGGACTAGCGCCAGCCGGGCGAACACCGGGGAGCTGTTTTTT.

The sample holds one count of this clone. The chain has TRBV5-1 and TRBJ2-5, with a possible D match to TRBD1 (7 bases). V was clipped by 4 bases and J by 4 bases, with 14 bases between them. Germline V gene lookup returns CDR1 SGHRS and CDR2 YFSETQ. The CDR3 runs 14 residues. CDR3 amino acids: CASSPGDRGETQYF. In DNA form, the CDR3 reads TGCGCCAGCAGCCCGGGGGACAGAGGAGAGACCCAGTACTTC.

The V call is TRBV7-2, the J call TRBJ2-1, with 8 bases aligning to TRBD2. This CDR3 has 16 residues. Germline assignment: CDR1 SGHTA and CDR2 FQGNSA. Trimming at V came to 1 base and at J to 1 base, leaving 3 bases not matched to a gene. The CDR3 region has the DNA TGTGCCAGCAGCTTAGAGGTAGCGGGATCCTACAATGAGCAGTTCTTC. Protein: CASSLEVAGSYNEQFF. Full variable domain (remainder filled in from reference TRBV7-2 and TRBJ2-1): GAGVSQSPSNKVTEKGKDVELRCDPISGHTALYWYRQSLGQGLEFLIYFQGNSAPDKSGLPSDRFSAERTGGSVSTLTIQRTQQEDSAVYLCASSLEVAGSYNEQFFGPGTRLTVL.

This chain uses TRBV19 with TRBJ1-1, with TRBD1 identical over 8 bases. The germline CDR1 and CDR2 sequences are LNHDA and SQIVND (reference sequence). Unmatched junction bases numbered 11, after V lost 10 bases and J lost 7 bases. The CDR3 is 13 amino acids. CDR3 DNA: TGTGCCACCTCGGGACAGGTGGACCTTGAAGCTTTCTTT. Its translation is CATSGQVDLEAFF. Filled out from reference TRBV19 and TRBJ1-1, the complete variable domain reads DGGITQSPKYLFRKEGQNVTLSCEQNLNHDAMYWYRQDPGQGLRLIYYSQIVNDFQKGDIAEGYSVSREKKESFPLTVTSAQKNPTAFYLCATSGQVDLEAFFGQGTRLTVV.

J is TRBJ2-3 and V is TRBV20-1; D may be TRBD1 (5 bases). Trimming shortened V by 3 bases and J by 9 bases, and 16 bases separated the two germline ends. Germline CDR1 and CDR2: DFQATT and SNEGSKA (reference sequence). CDR3 size: 13 residues. The CDR3 DNA is TGCAGTGCTAGTGATGTACAGGACCAAACGCAGTATTTT. It encodes CSASDVQDQTQYF.

CDR3 sequence (DNA): TGTGCCAGCAGCTCTAGCTTCGACCCTTCCGCGGGGGGCTACACCTTC. It encodes CASSSSFDPSAGGYTF. The chain joins TRBV11-2 to TRBJ1-2, with no clear D. Per germline, CDR1 SGHAT and CDR2 FQNNGV. The CDR3 has 16 residues. The V and J ends lost 4 bases and 8 bases respectively, with 23 bases between them.